Each of the 10 T cell receptor beta chains below was sequenced from the same sample in a study of T cell responses to AZD1222 COVID-19 vaccine. Libraries were prepared by immunoSEQ multiplex PCR; TCRdb keeps only in-frame clonotypes and omits some of them. The data contain 98,000 or so clones, 88% of them singletons. The source was peripheral blood, collected 28 days after the second AZD1222 dose. The source is an adult who received the AZD1222 COVID-19 vaccine.

The chain uses TRBV6-1 and TRBJ1-2, with 8 bases aligning to TRBD1. Germline V lookup: CDR1 MNHNS, CDR2 SASEGT. The CDR3 consists of 14 residues. The trim removed 6 bases at V and 5 bases at J, leaving 8 bases unmatched. CDR3 bases: TGTGCCAGCAGCCCCCGGACAGGGAATTATGGCTACACCTTC. Protein product: CASSPRTGNYGYTF.

CDR3 loop: CASSVQADTQYF. The CDR3 region has the DNA TGTGCCAGTAGTGTCCAAGCAGATACGCAGTATTTT. V usage is TRBV19 and J usage is TRBJ2-3; D uncertain. V was cut by 5 bases and J by 4 bases, with 7 bases left in between. CDR3 length: 12 residues. Looked up from germline, CDR1 is LNHDA and CDR2 is SQIVND (reference sequence).

The chain combines TRBV11-3 with TRBJ2-1; 10 nucleotides line up with TRBD2. This CDR3 has 15 amino acids. Trimming cost V 4 bases and J 7 bases; bases outside gene matches: 7. From germline, CDR1 is SGHNT and CDR2 YENEEA. The CDR3 DNA sequence: TGTGCCAGCAGCTCCCGGACTAGCGGCCGGAATGAGCAGTTCTTC. It is translated as CASSSRTSGRNEQFF.

This clone was seen a single time. The chain combines TRBV5-6 with TRBJ2-5; D might be TRBD2 (5 bases). The CDR3 is 14 amino acids. Per germline, CDR1 SGHDT and CDR2 YYEEEE. Trimming took 4 bases from V and 5 from J, leaving 15 bases between them. The CDR3 here is CASSPTGVRETQYF. For the CDR3, the DNA is TGTGCCAGCAGCCCGACCGGGGTGAGGGAGACCCAGTACTTC.

This clone was seen only once. The genes are TRBV10-1 and TRBJ1-1, with no clear D. CDR1 is WNHNN, CDR2 SYGVQD, per germline (reference sequence). This CDR3 contains 17 residues. Trimming shortened V by 6 bases and J by 3 bases, and 23 bases separated the two germline ends. CDR3 amino acids: CASSPANHGLGYTEAFF. The CDR3 region has the DNA TGCGCCAGCAGCCCTGCGAATCACGGGTTAGGATACACTGAAGCTTTCTTT.

The sample holds a few counts of this clone. Compared with germline, one end of the junction differs, possibly owing to a read error. The chain recombines TRBV7-9 with TRBJ1-2; no definite D call. Per the germline V gene, CDR1 is SEHNR and CDR2 is FQNEAQ (reference sequence). This CDR3 has 14 residues. The CDR3 DNA follows: TGTGCCAGCAGCGTAGCGGCGAGGGCCTATGGCTACACCTTC. Translation: CASSVAARAYGYTF.

The chain uses TRBV18 and TRBJ1-1, with TRBD1 as a possible D gene (5 bases). Deletions cut 1 base from V and 6 bases from J, with 9 bases between. This CDR3 has 13 amino acids. Per the germline V gene, CDR1 is KGHSH and CDR2 is LQKENI. CDR3 loop: CASSPQTQAEAFF. As DNA, the CDR3 is TGTGCCAGCTCACCACAGACACAGGCTGAAGCTTTCTTT.

The chain employs TRBV27 and TRBJ1-2; D call uncertain. Germline CDR1 is MNHEY and CDR2 is SMNVEV (reference sequence). V dropped 0 bases and J dropped 2 bases, with 7 bases sitting between them. The CDR3 is 14 amino acids. CDR3 sequence reads: CASSLSRRNYGYTF. The CDR3, as DNA: TGTGCCAGCAGTTTATCGCGTAGGAACTATGGCTACACCTTC.

The chain carries TRBV27 and TRBJ1-2, with D hard to call. This CDR3 is built from 15 residues. V dropped 5 bases and J dropped 3 bases, with 16 bases sitting between them. Germline V gives CDR1 MNHEY, CDR2 SMNVEV (reference sequence). CDR3: CASSPRTVSHYGYTF. In nucleotides, the CDR3 is TGTGCCAGCAGTCCAAGGACCGTATCCCACTATGGCTACACCTTC.

Details on this clone: Additional DNA sequences in this sample encode the identical CDR3. The gene calls are TRBV24-1 and TRBJ2-7, with 8 bases fitting TRBD1. Per the germline V gene, CDR1 is KGHDR and CDR2 is SFDVKD. V trimming: 3 bases; J trimming: 1 base; junction bases outside the gene matches: 4. The CDR3 consists of 15 residues. CDR3 sequence: CATSDPGQGSYEQYF. In nucleotides, the CDR3 is TGTGCCACCAGTGATCCCGGACAGGGTTCCTACGAGCAGTACTTC.